Shown below are 30 T cell receptor beta chains from a single sample sequenced in a study of blood T cell repertoires in COVID-19. Assay used: immunoSEQ multiplex PCR; TCRdb lists only in-frame clones, some missing. This repertoire shows 84,000 or so clones, around 90% found once; its top ten account for 5.4%. Sequencing was done on a sample of peripheral blood. The source of these receptors is a man in his sixties with acute or convalescent COVID-19.

This chain joins TRBV5-6 and TRBJ1-1, with TRBD1 matching 12 bases. This CDR3 is built from 16 residues. Trimming at V came to 3 bases and at J to 11 bases, leaving 14 bases not matched to a gene. Looked up from germline, CDR1 is SGHDT and CDR2 is YYEEEE. The CDR3 sequence: CASSSTGTGGFKRAFF. The CDR3 DNA reads as TGTGCCAGCAGCTCTACCGGGACAGGGGGCTTCAAGAGGGCTTTCTTT.

This clone was counted between two and nine times. V gene TRBV21-1 combines with J gene TRBJ2-3; the table's D gene call, TRBD2, was not cross checked with the DNA. TRBV21-1 is termed a pseudogene. This CDR3 contains 13 residues. CDR3 region: CASSLSCTDTQYF. CDR3 in DNA: TGTGCCAGCAGCCTCTCCTGCACAGATACGCAGTATTTT.

The chain joins TRBV11-2 to TRBJ2-1, with 12 bases lining up with TRBD2. The CDR3 loop spans 16 amino acids. Trimming took 5 bases from V and 5 from J; bases not matched to a gene: 7. In germline, CDR1 is SGHAT, CDR2 FQNNGV. The DNA of the CDR3 is TGTGCCAGCAGCCCTCTAGCGGGGGGGCACCACAATGAGCAGTTCTTC. This sequence encodes CASSPLAGGHHNEQFF.

The chain employs TRBV18 and TRBJ2-7; 11 nucleotides line up with TRBD1. The germline V gene has CDR1 KGHSH and CDR2 LQKENI. The V gene end was trimmed by 3 bases and the J gene end by 3 bases; junction bases not matched to a gene: 4. The CDR3 is made up of 15 amino acids. Here the CDR3 DNA reads TGTGCCAGCTCACCCGGGACAGGGGGAGGCTACGAGCAGTACTTC. This encodes CASSPGTGGGYEQYF.

The rearrangement joins TRBV6-5 to TRBJ1-4, with 8 bases lining up with TRBD1. This CDR3 spans 14 amino acids. Germline V gives CDR1 MNHEY, CDR2 SVGAGI. V gave up 4 bases and J gave up 3 bases; unmatched junction bases: 1. The CDR3 coding sequence is TGTGCCAGCAGTTGGACAGGGCCTAATGAAAAACTGTTTTTT. Translating gives CASSWTGPNEKLFF.

This chain connects TRBV3-1 (or the pseudogene TRBV3-2) to TRBJ2-4; D unclear. CDR1 and CDR2 from the germline V gene are LGHDT and YNNKEL (reference sequence). The CDR3 sequence is 15 residues long. The V end lost 2 bases, the J end lost 0 bases, and 8 bases lay between the germline ends. DNA for the CDR3: TGTGCCAGCAGCCAAAACTCCCTAGCCAAAAACATTCAGTACTTC. Translated, it gives CASSQNSLAKNIQYF.

The chain employs TRBV14 and TRBJ1-3; D is uncertain. Germline lookup yields CDR1 SGHDN and CDR2 FVKESK. The CDR3 runs 15 residues. V shed 1 base and J shed 0 bases, with 7 bases lying between them. CDR3: CASSQVTSSGNTIYF. The CDR3 DNA sequence: TGTGCCAGCAGCCAAGTGACAAGCTCTGGAAACACCATATATTTT.

This clone occurred once. The chain employs TRBV19 and TRBJ1-1; no clear D gene. CDR1 is LNHDA, CDR2 SQIVND, per germline (reference sequence). Trimming left V 7 bases short and J 3 bases short, with 9 bases between. The CDR3 extends over 12 amino acids. CDR3 protein: CASKAGDTEAFF. CDR3 bases: TGTGCCAGTAAGGCGGGAGACACTGAAGCTTTCTTT. The entire variable domain, with the rest obtained from reference TRBV19 and TRBJ1-1, is as follows: DGGITQSPKYLFRKEGQNVTLSCEQNLNHDAMYWYRQDPGQGLRLIYYSQIVNDFQKGDIAEGYSVSREKKESFPLTVTSAQKNPTAFYLCASKAGDTEAFFGQGTRLTVV.

V and J are TRBV7-2 and TRBJ2-5, with 7 nucleotides matching TRBD1. The germline gives CDR1 SGHTA, CDR2 FQGNSA. Trimming cost V 2 bases and J 1 base; bases outside gene matches: 7. The CDR3 spans 16 residues. The CDR3 DNA sequence: TGTGCCAGCAGCTTATGGAGGACAGGAGGCCAAGAGACCCAGTACTTC. This encodes CASSLWRTGGQETQYF.

The chain joins TRBV5-6 to TRBJ1-2, with D possibly being TRBD1 (6 bases). With 6 bases removed from V and 3 bases from J, the gap between germline ends came to 18 bases. Germline lookup yields CDR1 SGHDT and CDR2 YYEEEE. The CDR3 totals 15 residues. CDR3 nucleotide sequence: TGTGCCAGCAACTTAATGGGGGACATTCACTATGGCTACACCTTC. It is translated as CASNLMGDIHYGYTF.

This chain joins TRBV5-1 and TRBJ2-3, with D maybe TRBD1 (6 bases). Germline V gene sequence: CDR1 SGHRS, CDR2 YFSETQ. The V end was cut by 0 bases, the J end by 4 bases, with 15 bases between. CDR3 length: 16 residues. The CDR3 DNA follows: TGCGCCAGCAGCTTGGCCCGGGCACAGGGCGCAGATACGCAGTATTTT. Its protein product is CASSLARAQGADTQYF.

This clone was seen once. The rearrangement links TRBV2 to TRBJ2-7; D is possibly TRBD1 (6 bases). The CDR3 has 14 residues. Between the trimmed V and J ends, which lost 7 bases and 4 bases, there was a span of 17 bases. Germline lookup yields CDR1 SNHLY and CDR2 FYNNEI. The CDR3 nucleotides are TGTGCCAGCATGAACAGGGACCTGAAGTACGAGCAGTACTTC. Residues: CASMNRDLKYEQYF.

This clone came up once. V gene TRBV2 combines with J gene TRBJ1-2; 7 bases match TRBD1. V gave up 6 bases and J gave up 5 bases; unmatched junction bases: 6. There are 13 residues in the CDR3. Looked up from germline, CDR1 is SNHLY and CDR2 is FYNNEI. The chain's CDR3 is CASRAGTDYGYTF. The CDR3 nucleotides are TGTGCCAGCAGAGCCGGGACAGATTATGGCTACACCTTC. The variable domain in full, with the rest retrieved from reference TRBV2 and TRBJ1-2, is EPEVTQTPSHQVTQMGQEVILRCVPISNHLYFYWYRQILGQKVEFLVSFYNNEISEKSEIFDDQFSVERPDGSNFTLKIRSTKLEDSAMYFCASRAGTDYGYTFGSGTRLTVV.

This clone occurred once. The J gene is TRBJ2-7, the V gene TRBV5-1; TRBD1 is a possible D gene (6 bases). Per germline, CDR1 SGHRS and CDR2 YFSETQ. The CDR3 length is 15 residues. Trimming removed 4 bases at V and 3 bases at J, with 17 bases between. The CDR3 spells CASSKGDTAYYEQYF. Here the CDR3 DNA reads TGCGCCAGCAGCAAAGGGGACACCGCATACTACGAGCAGTACTTC.

The chain recombines TRBV27 with TRBJ2-1; TRBD2 agrees at 14 bases. CDR1 and CDR2 from the germline V gene are MNHEY and SMNVEV (reference sequence). This CDR3 is built from 18 residues. J lost 2 bases, V lost 0 bases, and 3 bases had no gene match. The CDR3 loop reads CASSLSGLAGDPYNEQFF. DNA of the CDR3: TGTGCCAGCAGTTTATCGGGACTAGCGGGGGACCCCTACAATGAGCAGTTCTTC.

This chain connects TRBV11-2 to TRBJ2-5; perhaps TRBD2 as D (6 bases). The V end lost 5 bases, the J end lost 2 bases, and 9 bases lay between the germline ends. The CDR3 totals 13 residues. Germline V gene lookup returns CDR1 SGHAT and CDR2 FQNNGV. The CDR3 bases are TGTGCCAGCAGCGGGGGACTTCAAGAGACCCAGTACTTC. It encodes CASSGGLQETQYF.

V gene TRBV7-9 combines with J gene TRBJ1-1, with no clear D. Germline V gene sequence: CDR1 SEHNR, CDR2 FQNEAQ (reference sequence). This CDR3 region has 12 residues. Trimming pared 2 bases from V and 5 bases from J, leaving 6 bases between. CDR3 DNA sequence: TGTGCCAGCAGCTTATTAGAGACTGAAGCTTTCTTT. Translated, it gives CASSLLETEAFF. Combining the CDR3 with reference TRBV7-9 and TRBJ1-1 gives the whole variable domain DTGVSQNPRHKITKRGQNVTFRCDPISEHNRLYWYRQTLGQGPEFLTYFQNEAQLEKSRLLSDRFSAERPKGSFSTLEIQRTEQGDSAMYLCASSLLETEAFFGQGTRLTVV.

The chain employs TRBV18 and TRBJ1-1; D is possibly TRBD1 (6 bases). V lost 2 bases and J 1 base, leaving 11 bases between the germline ends. Germline V CDR1 and CDR2: KGHSH, LQKENI. The CDR3 covers 15 residues. For the CDR3, the DNA is TGTGCCAGCTCACCATCTCAGGGGACGAACACTGAAGCTTTCTTT. It specifies CASSPSQGTNTEAFF.

This clone has only one observation. The V and J genes are TRBV3-1 (or the pseudogene TRBV3-2) and TRBJ1-4, with D maybe TRBD1 (5 bases). Trimming took 0 bases from V and 7 from J, leaving 12 bases between them. CDR1 LGHDT and CDR2 YNNKEL come from the germline V gene (reference sequence). The CDR3 extends over 15 amino acids. This CDR3 reads CASSQEGVRGEKLFF. The CDR3 DNA sequence: TGTGCCAGCAGCCAAGAAGGGGTGAGAGGTGAAAAACTGTTTTTT.

The J gene is TRBJ1-2, the V gene TRBV27; a weak D match, TRBD1 (6 bases). This CDR3 comprises 15 residues. V was shortened by 8 bases and J by 4 bases, with 20 bases between the two germline ends. The germline gives CDR1 MNHEY, CDR2 SMNVEV (reference sequence). Written as DNA, the CDR3 is TGTGCCAGCGGTCCTTTGGCGGCAGGGGCCTATGGCTACACCTTC. It encodes CASGPLAAGAYGYTF.

This chain uses TRBV4-3 with TRBJ2-2, with unresolved D. Trimming pared 0 bases from V and 2 bases from J, leaving 13 bases between. There are 17 residues in the CDR3. Germline CDR1 LGHNA, CDR2 YSLEER. The CDR3 DNA reads TGCGCCAGCAGCCAAGAAGTATCGGTTTCTAACACCGGGGAGCTGTTTTTT. It is translated as CASSQEVSVSNTGELFF.

The chain is built from TRBV21-1 and TRBJ1-2. TRBV21-1 is a pseudogene segment. This CDR3 has 15 amino acids. The CDR3 spells CASSKGPVVSYGYTF. Written as DNA, the CDR3 is TGTGCCAGCAGCAAAGGTCCGGTAGTGAGCTATGGCTACACCTTC.

As DNA, the CDR3 is TGTGCCAGCAGTTTAGCCAGGGCCAATTATATGAACACTGAAGCTTTCTTT. Amino acids: CASSLARANYMNTEAFF. J is TRBJ1-1 and V is TRBV28; D possibly corresponds to TRBD1 (5 bases). Germline assignment: CDR1 MDHEN and CDR2 SYDVKM. V dropped 2 bases and J dropped 0 bases, with 16 bases sitting between them. This CDR3 comprises 17 residues.

This chain joins TRBV9 and TRBJ1-3; D gene unclear. The V gene lost 1 base and the J gene lost 4 bases, with 3 bases spanning the gap. CDR1 and CDR2 from the germline V gene are SGDLS and YYNGEE. This CDR3 is built from 12 residues. CDR3 DNA: TGTGCCAGCAGCGTACTGGGAAACACCATATATTTT. Translation gives CASSVLGNTIYF.

The chain employs TRBV9 and TRBJ2-7; D ambiguous. The length of the CDR3 is 12 residues. Germline CDR1 and CDR2: SGDLS and YYNGEE. The V gene lost 3 bases and the J gene lost 3 bases, with 7 bases spanning the gap. CDR3 amino acids: CASSDDNYEQYF. The CDR3 coding sequence is TGTGCCAGCAGCGACGACAACTACGAGCAGTACTTC.

J is TRBJ1-1 and V is TRBV6-1, with D possibly TRBD1 on 5 matching bases. CDR3 length: 16 amino acids. Between the trimmed V and J ends, which lost 6 bases and 0 bases, there was a span of 17 bases. The germline V gene has CDR1 MNHNS and CDR2 SASEGT. The CDR3, as DNA: TGTGCCAGCAGCGAAATTGGGGGGGTGGTGAACACTGAAGCTTTCTTT. This codes for CASSEIGGVVNTEAFF.

V and J are TRBV19 and TRBJ1-5, with 8 bases aligning to TRBD1. Germline lookup yields CDR1 LNHDA and CDR2 SQIVND (reference sequence). With V trimmed by 6 bases and J by 4 bases, 5 bases remained unmatched. The CDR3 loop spans 14 amino acids. Here the CDR3 DNA reads TGTGCCAGTAGGGGCGACAGGGGAAATCAGCCCCAGCATTTT. Translated: CASRGDRGNQPQHF.

The gene calls are TRBV11-2 and TRBJ2-2; no definite D call. Germline values: CDR1 SGHAT, CDR2 FQNNGV. Trimming pared 2 bases from V and 4 bases from J, leaving 8 bases between. This CDR3 is built from 14 residues. The CDR3 spells CASSLSLTTGELFF. The CDR3 coding sequence is TGTGCCAGCAGCTTAAGCCTTACCACCGGGGAGCTGTTTTTT.

The chain joins TRBV6-6 to TRBJ1-1; 7 positions match TRBD1. The CDR3 consists of 16 residues. V was clipped by 4 bases and J by 4 bases; unmatched bases: 12. In germline, CDR1 is MNHNY, CDR2 SVGAGI (reference sequence). The CDR3 loop is CASSLNLKQGLTEAFF. The DNA for the CDR3 is TGTGCCAGCAGTTTGAACCTTAAACAGGGGCTCACTGAAGCTTTCTTT.

The chain combines TRBV19 with TRBJ1-5; tentative D call: TRBD1 (5 bases). V gave up 7 bases and J gave up 4 bases, with 17 bases separating them. The CDR3 contains 15 residues. Germline lookup yields CDR1 LNHDA and CDR2 SQIVND (reference sequence). The chain's CDR3 is CASNSAGPKNQPQHF. Written as DNA, the CDR3 is TGTGCCAGTAACTCGGCGGGACCGAAGAATCAGCCCCAGCATTTT.